Sequencing of this TCR beta chain was carried out in a study of cytomegalovirus exposure and HLA in healthy donors. General study results and limits: Evidence from a later analysis indicated that most CMV-associated TCR beta chains looked HLA-restricted. Among TCR beta chains, those listed as cytomegalovirus-associated numbered approximately 150.

CDR3 length: 14 amino acids. The V segment lost 6 bases and the J segment 6 bases; nucleotides outside the gene matches: 8. The germline CDR1 and CDR2 sequences are MDHEN and SYDVKM. Vbeta (60) and Jbeta (13) primers were used in the PCR. The data were produced by immunoSEQ multiplex PCR, yet TCRdb's version contains in-frame clones alone and is incomplete. The repertoire holds roughly 300,000 clones, with about nine tenths as singletons. This clone has a single count. Its target is not known. The specimen sequenced was PBMCs. The receptor was derived from a man in his forties in good health and CMV-seropositive. This rearrangement joins TRBV28 to TRBJ2-1; 7 positions agree with TRBD2. The CDR3 sequence is CASRVGGRINEQFF. For the CDR3, the DNA is TGTGCCAGCAGAGTGGGAGGGCGGATCAATGAGCAGTTCTTC.